The 15 T cell receptor beta chains below come from one sample, sequenced in a study of a mutant IDH1 vaccine in newly diagnosed glioma. The time point denotes: week 11, during vaccination. All doses held 300 ug of mutant IDH1 20-mer peptide, with topical imiquimod. No antigen has been assigned to these receptors. Clones were sequenced by immunoSEQ multiplex PCR, and TCRdb holds only the in-frame ones, with some missing. The sample shows tens of thousands of clones, roughly 90% of them seen only once. Sample: PBMCs, taken from a glioma patient whose treatment included an IDH1 peptide vaccine. These receptors were obtained from a young man with glioma.

The chain employs TRBV7-2 and TRBJ2-7; 8 positions agree with TRBD2. Germline CDR1 reads SGHTA; CDR2 reads FQGNSA. The V gene end was trimmed by 5 bases and the J gene end by 4 bases; junction bases not matched to a gene: 13. This CDR3 is built from 16 residues. CDR3 sequence (DNA): TGTGCCAGCAGCCCCGCCCGCGGGGCGGGGGGTTACGAGCAGTACTTC. It encodes CASSPARGAGGYEQYF.

This sequence joins TRBV6-5 and TRBJ2-5; D uncertain. V gave up 2 bases and J gave up 1 base, with 11 bases separating them. The CDR3 runs 15 residues. Germline loops: CDR1 MNHEY, CDR2 SVGAGI. CDR3 nucleotides: TGTGCCAGCAGTTACCTAGGATCTAGCCAAGAGACCCAGTACTTC. As protein: CASSYLGSSQETQYF.

The genes are TRBV10-3 and TRBJ1-5; a weak D match, TRBD1 (6 bases). The CDR3 sequence is 14 residues long. Germline-derived CDR1 and CDR2 are ENHRY and SYGVKD. V lost 4 bases, J lost 3 bases, and 10 bases lay in between. DNA of the CDR3: TGTGCCATCAGTGGGGACACGGTCAATCAGCCCCAGCATTTT. This codes for CAISGDTVNQPQHF.

CDR3 sequence (DNA): TGCGCCAGCAGCCCCTTAGCGGGAGAAGAGACCCAGTACTTC. It yields the protein CASSPLAGEETQYF. The rearrangement joins TRBV5-1 to TRBJ2-5; 9 positions agree with TRBD2. The CDR3 covers 14 residues. V lost 4 bases and J lost 3; bases outside the gene matches: 4. In germline, CDR1 is SGHRS, CDR2 YFSETQ.

J is TRBJ2-3 and V is TRBV19; TRBD2 matches at 7 bases. V gave up 0 bases and J gave up 2 bases; unmatched junction bases: 11. There are 18 residues in the CDR3. Germline V gives CDR1 LNHDA, CDR2 SQIVND (reference sequence). The CDR3 loop is CASSIDANGGSITDTQYF. CDR3 DNA: TGTGCCAGTAGTATAGACGCTAATGGCGGGAGTATCACAGATACGCAGTATTTT.

The V and J genes are TRBV28 and TRBJ2-3, with D tentatively TRBD2 (6 bases). From germline, CDR1 is MDHEN and CDR2 SYDVKM. The CDR3 runs 12 residues. V lost 6 bases and J lost 4, with 8 bases in between. CDR3 region: CASRTSADTQYF. The CDR3 DNA follows: TGTGCCAGCAGGACTAGTGCAGATACGCAGTATTTT.

The rearrangement joins TRBV9 to TRBJ1-1; D gene ambiguous. V was cut by 0 bases and J by 5 bases, with 8 bases left in between. CDR1 is SGDLS, CDR2 YYNGEE, per germline. This CDR3 is built from 13 residues. CDR3 amino acids: CASSVGPTTEAFF. DNA of the CDR3: TGTGCCAGCAGCGTAGGACCGACTACTGAAGCTTTCTTT.

V and J are TRBV6-6 and TRBJ1-1, with D unresolved. V gave up 2 bases and J gave up 1 base, with 14 bases separating them. The V gene's germline CDR1 is MNHNY and CDR2 SVGAGI (reference sequence). This CDR3 contains 16 residues. Here the CDR3 reads CASSYPRGERNTEAFF. The CDR3 region has the DNA TGTGCCAGCAGTTACCCTCGGGGAGAGAGGAACACTGAAGCTTTCTTT.

V and J are TRBV4-1 and TRBJ2-1; D is undetermined. The V gene's germline CDR1 is MGHRA and CDR2 YSYEKL. The CDR3 extends over 13 amino acids. V lost 3 bases and J lost 5, with 8 bases in between. The CDR3 DNA reads as TGCGCCAGCAGCCACCGGAACGACAATGAGCAGTTCTTC. Its protein is CASSHRNDNEQFF.

This rearrangement joins TRBV15 to TRBJ1-6; no definite D call. Trimming removed 1 base at V and 10 bases at J, with 8 bases between. The germline CDR1 and CDR2 sequences are LNHNV and YYDKDF (reference sequence). There are 13 residues in the CDR3. CDR3 nucleotide sequence: TGTGCCACCAGCAGAGGCCGCGGGTCACCCCTCCACTTT. Its translation: CATSRGRGSPLHF.

The CDR3 sequence is CASSNRGQGNTIYF. The CDR3 DNA is TGTGCCAGCAGTAACAGGGGACAAGGAAACACCATATATTTT. The genes are TRBV2 and TRBJ1-3, with TRBD1 matching 7 bases. The CDR3 contains 14 residues. The V and J ends lost 5 bases and 4 bases, in that order; junction bases with no gene match: 5. Per germline, CDR1 SNHLY and CDR2 FYNNEI.

This clone occurred a few times. This chain joins TRBV7-7 and TRBJ2-2, with TRBD1 matching 8 bases. In germline, CDR1 is SSHAT, CDR2 FNYEAQ (reference sequence). J was trimmed by 0 bases and V by 5 bases; bases with no gene match: 11. This CDR3 is built from 18 residues. CDR3 in amino acids: CASSRWDRRPPNTGELFF. The CDR3 nucleotides read TGTGCCAGCAGCCGCTGGGACAGGAGACCCCCGAACACCGGGGAGCTGTTTTTT.

In the case of this clone: Relative to the germline gene, one junction end is altered; a read error may explain this. The chain couples TRBV5-1 to TRBJ1-2; D is unresolved. The length of the CDR3 is 16 residues. Germline CDR1 is SGHRS and CDR2 is YFSETQ. The CDR3 region is CAGSSVGGYANYGYTF. The DNA for the CDR3 is TGCGCCGGCAGCTCGGTCGGAGGGTACGCTAACTATGGCTACACCTTC.

The chain recombines TRBV6-5 with TRBJ2-3; 8 positions match TRBD1. V was pared by 2 bases and J by 6 bases, with 7 bases of the junction left unmatched. CDR1 and CDR2 from the germline V gene are MNHEY and SVGAGI. The CDR3 runs to 15 residues. The CDR3 loop is CASSYGTGVRDTQYF. For the CDR3, the DNA is TGTGCCAGCAGTTACGGGACAGGAGTTAGGGATACGCAGTATTTT.

The chain carries TRBV2 and TRBJ1-4; the D gene is possibly TRBD1 (5 bases). The germline CDR1 and CDR2 sequences are SNHLY and FYNNEI. This CDR3 has 17 residues. The V gene lost 5 bases and the J gene lost 7 bases, with 23 bases spanning the gap. The CDR3 region has the DNA TGTGCCAGCAGTAATGGGCAGGGAGGATGGATAGGTGAAAAACTGTTTTTT. Protein sequence: CASSNGQGGWIGEKLFF.